This passage covers 9 T cell receptor beta chains from one sample sequenced in a study of STAT3 mutations in large granular lymphocyte leukemia. Study findings and constraints: Every T-cell large granular lymphocyte leukemia patient had at least one immunodominant TCR beta clonotype.

The assay was immunoSEQ multiplex PCR, and TCRdb's table has in-frame clones only and misses some. The sample comprises about 15,000 clones, 80% to 95% of which are singletons, and approximately 8% rests with the top ten. Their recognized antigens are unknown. Sample: peripheral blood mononuclear cells. These TCRs come from a woman in her 50s with T-cell large granular lymphocyte leukemia. Some clones in this sample may be carry-over from other donors' samples.

This clone was detected only once. J is TRBJ2-7 and V is TRBV6-5, with TRBD1 matching 8 bases. The CDR3 totals 13 residues. The V gene's germline CDR1 is MNHEY and CDR2 SVGAGI. Losses at the gene ends were 5 bases for V and 6 bases for J; bases not matched to a gene: 6. CDR3 DNA sequence: TGTGCCAGCAGTGGACAGGGTACTGGCGAGCAGTACTTC. Encoded protein: CASSGQGTGEQYF.

About this clone: An end of the junction differs from the germline gene, which may be a read error. The chain combines TRBV7-9 with TRBJ2-7, with 10 bases identical to TRBD2. There are 12 residues in the CDR3. The germline V gene encodes CDR1 SEHNR and CDR2 FQNEAQ (reference sequence). The DNA for the CDR3 is TGTGCCAGCAGCCGAGGGACTAGCGAGAAGTACTTC. It specifies CASSRGTSEKYF.

V and J are TRBV6-1 and TRBJ2-7; D not certain. There are 12 residues in the CDR3. Per germline, CDR1 MNHNS and CDR2 SASEGT. V was cut by 4 bases and J by 5 bases, with 9 bases left in between. This chain's CDR3 is CASSVAVNEQYF. The CDR3 coding sequence is TGTGCCAGCAGTGTCGCCGTGAACGAGCAGTACTTC.

The chain combines TRBV15 with TRBJ2-7; 7 positions agree with TRBD2. This CDR3 spans 16 amino acids. Germline V lookup: CDR1 LNHNV, CDR2 YYDKDF (reference sequence). Losses at the gene ends were 3 bases for V and 0 bases for J; bases not matched to a gene: 8. Written as DNA, the CDR3 is TGTGCCACCAGCAGGGATACTAGCGCTAGCTCCTACGAGCAGTACTTC. Translating gives CATSRDTSASSYEQYF.

The V gene is TRBV18, the J gene TRBJ1-2; D gene uncertain. Looked up from germline, CDR1 is KGHSH and CDR2 is LQKENI. V dropped 3 bases and J dropped 4 bases, with 15 bases sitting between them. The CDR3 covers 15 residues. CDR3 coding DNA: TGTGCCAGCTCACCCCACCCGGGCGATCTCTATGGCTACACCTTC. Translated: CASSPHPGDLYGYTF.

This clone was counted a single time. CDR3 protein: CAWIKGVYGGPNVADTQYF. CDR3 coding DNA: TGTGCCTGGATTAAGGGAGTATATGGGGGACCGAATGTTGCAGATACGCAGTATTTT. This chain links TRBV30 with TRBJ2-3, with D perhaps being TRBD1 or TRBD2 (5 bases each). Deletions cut 4 bases from V and 4 bases from J, with 30 bases between. The CDR3 runs 19 residues. Germline CDR1 GTSNPN, CDR2 SVGIG (reference sequence).

Details on this clone: At the DNA level, this CDR3 is encoded by other sequences in the same sample as well. This rearrangement joins TRBV6-5 to TRBJ1-2; D remains ambiguous. Germline V gives CDR1 MNHEY, CDR2 SVGAGI. The CDR3 is 12 residues long. Trimming took 2 bases from V and 2 from J, leaving 3 bases between them. The CDR3 loop is CASSYDNYGYTF. The DNA of the CDR3 is TGTGCCAGCAGTTACGACAACTATGGCTACACCTTC.

V is TRBV6-4 and J is TRBJ2-2; D unresolved. V gave up 7 bases and J gave up 6 bases, with 18 bases separating them. CDR1 is MRHNA, CDR2 SNTAGT, per germline. This CDR3 is 15 amino acids long. The CDR3 spells CASNEFPLGPGELFF. CDR3 DNA: TGTGCCAGCAATGAGTTCCCTCTAGGTCCCGGGGAGCTGTTTTTT.

The CDR3 is CASSPSTGIVGEQFF. The CDR3 region has the DNA TGTGCCAGCAGCCCCTCGACAGGGATCGTTGGTGAGCAGTTCTTC. The V call is TRBV6-6, the J call TRBJ2-1, with 7 nucleotides matching TRBD1. Germline V CDR1 and CDR2: MNHNY, SVGAGI (reference sequence). This CDR3 is built from 15 residues. Unmatched junction bases numbered 14, after V lost 6 bases and J lost 9 bases.